These 2 T cell receptor beta chains were sequenced from one sample in a study of cytomegalovirus exposure and HLA in healthy donors. Amplification used 60 Vbeta primers and 13 Jbeta primers. Clones were sequenced by immunoSEQ multiplex PCR, and TCRdb holds only the in-frame ones, with some missing. The sample has about 120,000 clones; roughly 82% are singletons. Sequencing used PBMCs. The receptors were gathered from a man between 18 and 35 years old in good health and CMV-seropositive.

The chain employs TRBV6-6 and TRBJ1-1; weak D call: TRBD1 (5 bases). Trimming left V 7 bases short and J 5 bases short, with 17 bases between. This CDR3 contains 14 residues. Germline loops: CDR1 MNHNY, CDR2 SVGAGI (reference sequence). This chain's CDR3 is CASIRKGMGTEAFF. For the CDR3, the DNA is TGTGCCAGCATCCGAAAGGGGATGGGAACTGAAGCTTTCTTT.

The CDR3 here is CASSPGTGMDEQYF. The CDR3 DNA reads TGCGCCAGCAGCCCCGGGACAGGGATGGACGAGCAGTACTTC. The V and J genes are TRBV5-1 and TRBJ2-7; TRBD1 aligns across 9 bases. V trimming: 4 bases; J trimming: 5 bases; junction bases outside the gene matches: 7. Germline V gene lookup returns CDR1 SGHRS and CDR2 YFSETQ. The CDR3 length is 14 residues.